The T cell receptor beta chain under discussion was sequenced for a study of blood T cells in healthy people across ages. Study-wide findings and caveats: With naive T cell percentage, TCR beta diversity showed a strong correlation. CMV status of donors was not determined, possibly confounding expanded clonotype changes.

PCR was performed a second time for roughly 6 to 12 cycles using a sample-barcoded 5' primer and a J-beta primer mix. A single record per CDR3 protein comes from TCRdb applying MiXCR to the 5' RACE reads. The sample has roughly 2 million distinct CDR3 sequences, about 49% seen once; the top ten hold approximately 2%. This clonotype appeared a single time. Its specificity is not known. For every donor, a draw yielded around 10 milliliters of peripheral blood. This TCR was recovered from a woman between 40 and 50 years old in good health. The sequenced material came from blood.

The CDR3 DNA reads TGCAGTGCTAGTCCCAGCCCGATTGCCAATGGCTACACCTTC. Translated: CSASPSPIANGYTF. The gene calls are TRBV20-1 and TRBJ1-2; D gene ambiguous. Per the germline V gene, CDR1 is DFQATT and CDR2 is SNEGSKA (reference sequence). Trimming removed 3 bases at V and 6 bases at J, with 17 bases between. CDR3 size: 14 residues.